These T cell receptor beta chains were read from a single sample in a study of cytomegalovirus exposure and HLA in healthy donors. Using immunoSEQ multiplex PCR, the repertoire was profiled, and TCRdb retains in-frame clones only, with some absent. The sample records 100,000 to 150,000 clones, about 82% being singletons. Sequencing was carried out using PBMCs. The source is a man in his thirties or forties in good health and CMV-seronegative. Each CDR3 is given with its conserved first and last residue. D genes are given only for firm matches. Clone size is shown for a subset of rows, as once, few, many or a class of expanded clone.

>TRBJ1-5|TRBD1|TRBV4-1|.
TGCGCCAGCAGCCCCGGACAGGTCCGTCAGCCCCAGCATTTT
CASSPGQVRQPQHF
>TRBJ1-2|.|TRBV11-2|.
TGTGCCAGCAGCTTAGGCTTGAAGGCGGGTGGCTACACCTTC
CASSLGLKAGGYTF
>TRBJ1-1|TRBD1|TRBV28|few
TGTGCCCTGGGACAGCGGAACACTGAAGCTTTCTTT
CALGQRNTEAFF
>TRBJ2-3|.|TRBV15|.
TGTGCCACCAGCCGTAGGGGGGGGAGCACAGATACGCAGTATTTT
CATSRRGGSTDTQYF
>TRBJ2-5|TRBD2|TRBV13|.
TGTGCCAGCAGTTCGGCGGGAGGTCAAGAGACCCAGTACTTC
CASSSAGGQETQYF
>TRBJ2-1|TRBD2|TRBV2|.
TGTGCCAGCAGGAGGACTAGCGGGAGGGCCGGATTTTACAATGAGCAGTTCTTC
CASRRTSGRAGFYNEQFF
>TRBJ2-7|TRBD1|TRBV28|.
TGTGCCAGCAGTTTTATAGATCGGACAGGGGGCTACGAGCAGTACTTC
CASSFIDRTGGYEQYF
>TRBJ2-3|.|TRBV21-1|few
TGTGCCAGCAGCAATTGGTTAGGGGTGACAGATACGCAGTATTTT
CASSNWLGVTDTQYF
>TRBJ1-5|.|TRBV7-3|.
TGTGCCAGCAGCTTAAGTAGAAATCAGCCCCAGCATTTT
CASSLSRNQPQHF
>TRBJ1-2|.|TRBV7-9|.
TGTGCCAGCAGCTCCGCGGGGGCTGACTATGGCTACACCTTC
CASSSAGADYGYTF
>TRBJ2-7|TRBD1|TRBV5-1|few
TGCGCCAGCAGGGGTCCGGGACAGCGGATGTCCGAGCAGTACTTC
CASRGPGQRMSEQYF
>TRBJ1-5|.|TRBV28|.
TGTGCCAGCAGTTCACAGTATTCGCGCGGGTTTTTCAACCAGCCCCAGCATTTT
CASSSQYSRGFFNQPQHF
>TRBJ2-3|TRBD2|TRBV7-2|few
TGTGCCAGCAGCGAAGGATCCGTTCGGACTAGCACCTCAGATACGCAGTATTTT
CASSEGSVRTSTSDTQYF
>TRBJ2-1|.|TRBV6-6|.
TGTGCCAGCAGTTACCTCCCGACGGAAGGCGGCAATGAGCAGTTCTTC
CASSYLPTEGGNEQFF
>TRBJ1-5|.|TRBV7-2|once
TGTGCCAGCAGCGTCCTGGCACAGTATCAGCCCCAGCATTTT
CASSVLAQYQPQHF
>TRBJ2-7|.|TRBV28|.
TGTGCCAGCAGTGAGATAGCGGGACAGACCTACGAGCAGTACTTC
CASSEIAGQTYEQYF
>TRBJ1-2|TRBD1|TRBV6-5|.
TGTGCCAGCAGCCTGACAGGGGGTTCCTATGGCTACACCTTC
CASSLTGGSYGYTF
>TRBJ2-7|.|TRBV2|.
TGTGCCAGCGGGCCGGGATCCGAATCCTACGAGCAGTACTTC
CASGPGSESYEQYF
>TRBJ2-3|.|TRBV6-5|.
TGTGCCAGCAGTACTCCTAGCGCGGGGACAGATACGCAGTATTTT
CASSTPSAGTDTQYF
>TRBJ1-1|.|TRBV15|few
TGTGCCACCAGCAGAGGCGGGACGGTGAACACTGAAGCTTTCTTT
CATSRGGTVNTEAFF
>TRBJ2-5|.|TRBV19|.
TGTGCCAGTTCCTCGTTTGGAGGGAGAGAGACCCAGTACTTC
CASSSFGGRETQYF
>TRBJ1-1|.|TRBV18|.
TGTGCCAGCTCACCACCGCACAGGGCTGAAGCTTTCTTT
CASSPPHRAEAFF
>TRBJ1-5|.|TRBV2|.
TGTGCCAGCAGTGAAGGGGGAGGGCATCAGCCCCAGCATTTT
CASSEGGGHQPQHF
>TRBJ2-5|TRBD2|TRBV30|.
TGTGCCTGGAGTGTACGATTGACTAGCGGACAAGAGACCCAGTACTTC
CAWSVRLTSGQETQYF
>TRBJ1-5|.|TRBV27|.
TGTGCCAGCAGCTCACGATGGAGGGACAATCAGCCCCAGCATTTT
CASSSRWRDNQPQHF
>TRBJ2-1|TRBD2|TRBV7-8|.
TGTGCCAGCAGCACCCTAGCGGGGGGAGACAATGAGCAGTTCTTC
CASSTLAGGDNEQFF
>TRBJ1-1|.|TRBV5-1|few
TGCGCCAGCAGCTTGGCCGACACTGAAGCTTTCTTT
CASSLADTEAFF
>TRBJ2-7|.|TRBV7-9|.
TGTGCCAGCAGCTTAGGAGCCGAGCAGTACTTC
CASSLGAEQYF
>TRBJ1-1|.|TRBV6-5|.
TGTGCCAGCAGTTATACCCGGGGGGGGAGCGACACTGAAGCTTTCTTT
CASSYTRGGSDTEAFF
>TRBJ2-2|.|TRBV2|.
TGTGCCAGCAGACAAACGGGAGACACCGGGGAGCTGTTTTTT
CASRQTGDTGELFF
>TRBJ1-4|.|TRBV6-5|.
TGTGCCAGCAGTTACAGGGGGAGCGAAAAACTGTTTTTT
CASSYRGSEKLFF
>TRBJ1-2|.|TRBV28|.
TGTGCCAGCAGTTTCGGGGATCTGAGGTATGGCTACACCTTC
CASSFGDLRYGYTF
>TRBJ1-4|.|TRBV11-2|.
TGTGCCAGCAGCTTAGGTCTGGGGGCACATGAAAAACTGTTTTTT
CASSLGLGAHEKLFF
>TRBJ1-5|.|TRBV30|.
TGTGCCTGGAGTGTACCCGCCTTCGCCAGGCCCCAGCATTTT
CAWSVPAFARPQHF
>TRBJ2-7|.|TRBV5-1|.
TGCGCCAGCAGCTTGGGTGCAGGGGTGTACGAGCAGTACTTC
CASSLGAGVYEQYF
>TRBJ2-7|TRBD1|TRBV9|.
TGTGCCAGCAGCGTAGGTCGGACGACAGGGGAGCAGTACTTC
CASSVGRTTGEQYF
>TRBJ1-5|.|TRBV30|.
TGTGCCTGGAGTGTCGAGGGTCCCCAGCATTTT
CAWSVEGPQHF
>TRBJ2-1|.|TRBV10-3|.
TGTGCCATCAGTGGTCCCCCTGAGGGGGGGGAGTTGGGGCAGTTCTTC
CAISGPPEGGELGQFF
>TRBJ2-1|TRBD2|TRBV7-9|.
TGTGCCAGCAACCTCATAGCGGGAGGGCCGTCCAATGAGCAGTTCTTC
CASNLIAGGPSNEQFF
>TRBJ1-5|.|TRBV5-3|.
TGTGCCAGAAGCTTGGATGGGGGGAACCAGCCCCAGCATTTT
CARSLDGGNQPQHF
>TRBJ1-1|.|TRBV29-1|.
TGCAGCGTGGCCTACAGTATTATGAACACTGAAGCTTTCTTT
CSVAYSIMNTEAFF
>TRBJ1-5|TRBD1|TRBV27|.
TGTGCCAGCAGTTTATTGGGAGGACAGGGCAATAGCAATCAGCCCCAGCATTTT
CASSLLGGQGNSNQPQHF
>TRBJ1-1|.|TRBV27|.
TGTGCCAGCAGGGGCAGGGGCACTGAAGCTTTCTTT
CASRGRGTEAFF
>TRBJ2-7|TRBD2|TRBV10-3|.
TGTGCCATCAGTGCTTCGGGCCTAGCGGGCAACGAGCAGTACTTC
CAISASGLAGNEQYF
>TRBJ2-5|.|TRBV30|.
TGTGCCTGGAGTCAGGGCACGGGGACCCAGTACTTC
CAWSQGTGTQYF
>TRBJ2-5|TRBD1|TRBV11-2|once
TGTGCCAGCAGCTTAGCGGGGGTGGGACAGGGGGCAAGAGAGACCCAGTACTTC
CASSLAGVGQGARETQYF
>TRBJ2-7|TRBD1|TRBV10-3|few
TGTGCCACCGGGACAGGGGCCTACGAGCAGTACTTC
CATGTGAYEQYF
>TRBJ1-3|.|TRBV7-9|.
TGTGCCAGCAGCGATCCTGCGGGGACCCGAGGTGGAAACACCATATATTTT
CASSDPAGTRGGNTIYF
>TRBJ2-7|TRBD1|TRBV5-1|once
TGCGCCAGCAGCTCGGACGTTGGGACAGGGCCCGAGCAGTACTTC
CASSSDVGTGPEQYF
>TRBJ2-3|TRBD1|TRBV29-1|.
TGCAGCCTTAGACAGGGAAGTACAGATACGCAGTATTTT
CSLRQGSTDTQYF
>TRBJ1-2|.|TRBV6-6|.
TGTGCCAGCAGGCTGAGTGGGGGCGATGGCTACACCTTC
CASRLSGGDGYTF
>TRBJ1-2|.|TRBV5-4|.
TGTGCCAGCAGCTCTTCCGACAGACGCTATGGCTACACCTTC
CASSSSDRRYGYTF
>TRBJ2-7|TRBD2|TRBV4-1|.
TGCGCCAGCAGCCTCGAAAGGACTAGCGGGAGGGACTCTAGCTCCTACGAGCAGTACTTC
CASSLERTSGRDSSSYEQYF
>TRBJ1-3|TRBD1|TRBV4-1|.
TGCGCCAGCAGCCACCAAGAGGGGGCAGGCTCTGGAAACACCATATATTTT
CASSHQEGAGSGNTIYF
>TRBJ1-6|TRBD1|TRBV4-1|few
TGCGCCAGCAGCCCCAACCCAACCGGGACAGACCATAATTCACCCCTCCACTTT
CASSPNPTGTDHNSPLHF